This TCR beta chain came from a study of shared clonotypes between healthy human individuals. The V end lost 8 bases, the J end lost 4 bases, and 15 bases lay between the germline ends. Germline V CDR1 and CDR2: LNHDA, SQIVND (reference sequence). This CDR3 has 13 amino acids. The study separated CD4+ cells into CD45RA+ naive and CD45RA-negative memory subsets. General study findings and limits: Only blood was sampled; tissue repertoires likely differ. For sorted subsets, rarefaction showed incomplete sequencing despite large depth.

Concerning this clone itself: Antigen unknown.

Profiling relied on immunoSEQ multiplex PCR, and the TCRdb table lists in-frame clones only, not all of them. This table has 2 million to 2.5 million clones, approximately 94% appearing once. The clonotype was recovered from a man between 18 and 35 years old in good health. The chain employs TRBV19 and TRBJ2-7; perhaps TRBD1 as D (5 bases). Input material: naive CD4+ T cells sorted from blood. As to subset: CD45RA+ positively selected. The DNA for the CDR3 is TGTGCCAGTCGCCGGAGCAGGGATTACGAGCAGTACTTC. Amino acid sequence: CASRRSRDYEQYF.